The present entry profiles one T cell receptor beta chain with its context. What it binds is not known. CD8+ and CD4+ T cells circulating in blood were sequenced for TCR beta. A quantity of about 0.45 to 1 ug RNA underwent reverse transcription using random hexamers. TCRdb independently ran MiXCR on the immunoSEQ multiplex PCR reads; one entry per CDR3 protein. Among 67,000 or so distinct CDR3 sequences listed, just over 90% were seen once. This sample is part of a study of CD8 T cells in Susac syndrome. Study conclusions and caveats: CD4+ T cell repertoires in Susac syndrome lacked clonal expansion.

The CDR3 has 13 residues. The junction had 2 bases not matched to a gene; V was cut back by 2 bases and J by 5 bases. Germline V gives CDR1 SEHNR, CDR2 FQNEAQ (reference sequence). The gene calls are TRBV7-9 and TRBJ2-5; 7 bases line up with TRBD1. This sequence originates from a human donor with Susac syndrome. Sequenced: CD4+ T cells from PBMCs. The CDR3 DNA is TGTGCCAGCAGCTTAACAGGGGTGGAGACCCAGTACTTC. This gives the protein CASSLTGVETQYF.